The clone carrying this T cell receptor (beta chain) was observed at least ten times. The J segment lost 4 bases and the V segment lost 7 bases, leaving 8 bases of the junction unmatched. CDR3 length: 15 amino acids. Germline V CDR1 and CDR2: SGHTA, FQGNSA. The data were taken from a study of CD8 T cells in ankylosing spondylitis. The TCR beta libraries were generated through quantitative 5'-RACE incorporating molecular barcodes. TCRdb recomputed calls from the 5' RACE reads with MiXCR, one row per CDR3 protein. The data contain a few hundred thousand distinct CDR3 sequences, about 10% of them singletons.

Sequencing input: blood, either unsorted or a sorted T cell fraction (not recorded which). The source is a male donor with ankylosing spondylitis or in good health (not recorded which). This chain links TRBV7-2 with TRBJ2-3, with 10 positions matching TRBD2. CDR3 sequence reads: CASTVSSGGPDTQYF. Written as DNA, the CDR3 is TGTGCCAGCACAGTCTCTAGCGGGGGACCAGATACGCAGTATTTT.